This T cell receptor beta chain was sequenced during a study of graft-versus-host responses after intestinal transplantation. As for the study in general: Isolated intestinal, liver-intestinal, or multivisceral transplants had been given to the recipients.

Study findings and constraints: In recipient marrow, GvH clones were found, and some appeared first in ileum or blood. Individuals carrying graft-donor T cell macrochimerism showed high graft-versus-host to host-versus-graft clonal ratios in allografts. Early post-transplant HvG declines were associated with peak circulating GvH clone levels.

Processing was applied to graft tissue in order to liberate intraepithelial and lamina propria lymphocytes. For this clone: The antigen remains undetermined.

This CDR3 is 14 amino acids long. The ends were cut back, 3 bases at V and 6 bases at J, with 15 bases in the middle. Germline assignment: CDR1 SGHTA and CDR2 FQGTGA. Some clones are missing from TCRdb's copy, which holds only in-frame ones; the method was immunoSEQ multiplex PCR. The table includes about 22,000 clones, roughly 79% detected once. The gene calls are TRBV7-3 and TRBJ2-7, with D maybe TRBD1 (6 bases). Source: ileum tissue, taken 12 days after intestinal transplant. The receptor was derived from a human patient who received an intestinal transplant, so some T cells may come from the graft donor. The CDR3, as DNA: TGTGCCAGCAGCTTCGGCAGGGGCCCTTCCGAGCAGTACTTC. Amino acid sequence: CASSFGRGPSEQYF.